What follows is one TCR beta chain and its context. This record belongs to a study of cytomegalovirus exposure and HLA in healthy donors. Primers: 60 Vbeta forward and 13 Jbeta reverse. Profiled with immunoSEQ multiplex PCR; TCRdb holds only in-frame clones, not every one. The table lists 200,000 to 250,000 clones, 75% to 90% of them singletons. The CDR3 runs to 11 residues. V was clipped by 7 bases and J by 7 bases, with 10 bases between them. Germline V gene data show CDR1 as SGHNT and CDR2 as YENEEA. Healthy bone marrow donors made up the donor group. The V and J genes are TRBV11-3 and TRBJ1-1; D remains ambiguous. The receptor comes from a woman between 18 and 30 years old in good health and CMV-seronegative. Sequenced sample: PBMCs. CDR3 residues: CASTPPGEAFF. CDR3 nucleotide sequence: TGTGCCAGCACCCCACCGGGTGAAGCTTTCTTT.